This T cell receptor (beta chain) is from a study of T cell responses to AZD1222 COVID-19 vaccine. Broader study findings: Repertoires in all cases were sampled only once the peak T cell response had passed. Donor demographics were predominantly white British with a female majority; clonal diversity may be underestimated.

This clone was detected only once. Antigen unknown. Libraries were prepared by immunoSEQ multiplex PCR; TCRdb keeps only in-frame clonotypes and omits some of them. The sample has approximately 170,000 clones, 85% to 95% seen once. The material was peripheral blood, obtained 28 days after the second AZD1222 dose. The TCR originated in an adult who received the AZD1222 COVID-19 vaccine.

CDR3 sequence reads: CASSPSGDQSPLHF. The DNA for the CDR3 is TGTGCCAGCTCACCTTCAGGGGATCAATCACCCCTCCACTTT. This chain connects TRBV18 to TRBJ1-6; tentatively, D is TRBD1 (6 bases). This CDR3 contains 14 residues. Germline V gene data show CDR1 as KGHSH and CDR2 as LQKENI. V lost 3 bases and J lost 10, with 13 bases in between.